What follows are 19 T cell receptor beta chains derived from one specimen sequenced in a study of blood T cell repertoires in COVID-19. Profiled with immunoSEQ multiplex PCR; TCRdb holds only in-frame clones, not every one. The data contain fewer than 200,000 clones, 76% of them singletons. The sequenced material came from peripheral blood. The receptors shown here come from a woman of 80 years or more with acute or convalescent COVID-19.

This sequence joins TRBV2 and TRBJ2-3; TRBD1 might be the D (6 bases). Deletions cut 5 bases from V and 2 bases from J, with 11 bases between. Germline V gene data show CDR1 as SNHLY and CDR2 as FYNNEI. The CDR3 contains 14 residues. The CDR3 DNA reads TGTGCCAGCAGTCGGGACACCTACACAGATACGCAGTATTTT. It encodes CASSRDTYTDTQYF.

This chain joins TRBV19 and TRBJ1-2; no firm D call. V dropped 0 bases and J dropped 1 base, with 3 bases sitting between them. The germline V gene has CDR1 LNHDA and CDR2 SQIVND (reference sequence). The CDR3 has 13 residues. CDR3 loop: CASSIDSNYGYTF. For the CDR3, the DNA is TGTGCCAGTAGTATAGACAGTAACTATGGCTACACCTTC.

The chain recombines TRBV5-1 with TRBJ1-1; D is perhaps TRBD1 (5 bases). V shed 6 bases and J shed 0 bases, with 9 bases lying between them. The CDR3 has 13 residues. From germline, CDR1 is SGHRS and CDR2 YFSETQ. CDR3 coding DNA: TGCGCCAGCACTCAGGGTCTGAACACTGAAGCTTTCTTT. Translating gives CASTQGLNTEAFF.

The rearrangement uses TRBV19 and TRBJ2-7; no clear D gene. Trimming took off 1 base at V and 3 bases at J, with 10 bases between the two ends. The CDR3 loop spans 14 amino acids. Germline V CDR1 and CDR2: LNHDA, SQIVND (reference sequence). CDR3 DNA sequence: TGTGCCAGTAGTATAGGCCGGGTTGGCTACGAGCAGTACTTC. Protein: CASSIGRVGYEQYF.

The chain couples TRBV18 to TRBJ2-3; 8 bases agree with TRBD1. CDR1 and CDR2 from the germline V gene are KGHSH and LQKENI. The J segment lost 4 bases and the V segment lost 8 bases, leaving 5 bases of the junction unmatched. The CDR3 sequence is 13 residues long. CDR3 loop: CASAGQGPDTQYF. CDR3 nucleotide sequence: TGTGCCAGCGCCGGACAGGGTCCAGATACGCAGTATTTT. Looking up the rest from reference TRBV18 and TRBJ2-3 gives the full variable domain: NAGVMQNPRHLVRRRGQEARLRCSPMKGHSHVYWYRQLPEEGLKFMVYLQKENIIDESGMPKERFSAEFPKEGPSILRIQQVVRGDSAAYFCASAGQGPDTQYFGPGTRLTVL.

CDR3 residues: CAISEGRRAEVVGGYTF. The CDR3 DNA reads as TGTGCCATCAGTGAGGGGCGCAGGGCAGAGGTAGTAGGTGGCTACACCTTC. J is TRBJ1-2 and V is TRBV10-3, with D maybe TRBD1 (5 bases). Germline CDR1 ENHRY, CDR2 SYGVKD. The germline V and J ends were trimmed by 2 bases and 7 bases, with 23 bases remaining between them. This CDR3 has 17 residues.

The chain links TRBV19 to TRBJ1-5, with 7 positions matching TRBD1. This CDR3 has 15 residues. Trimming cost V 6 bases and J 0 bases; bases outside gene matches: 5. Germline-derived CDR1 and CDR2 are LNHDA and SQIVND (reference sequence). CDR3 sequence: CASSSGTASNQPQHF. The CDR3 DNA follows: TGTGCCAGTAGCTCCGGGACAGCTAGCAATCAGCCCCAGCATTTT. Based on the CDR3 plus reference TRBV19 and TRBJ1-5, the full variable domain is DGGITQSPKYLFRKEGQNVTLSCEQNLNHDAMYWYRQDPGQGLRLIYYSQIVNDFQKGDIAEGYSVSREKKESFPLTVTSAQKNPTAFYLCASSSGTASNQPQHFGDGTRLSIL.

CDR3 DNA: TGTGCCAGCAGTTTGACAGGGACGGGTTCACCCCTCCACTTT. Translation: CASSLTGTGSPLHF. V is TRBV27 and J is TRBJ1-6, with 7 bases aligning to TRBD1. The germline V gene encodes CDR1 MNHEY and CDR2 SMNVEV (reference sequence). Trimming removed 3 bases from V and 9 bases from J; junction bases left unmatched: 5. The CDR3 runs 14 residues.

V gene TRBV5-8 combines with J gene TRBJ2-5; unclear D gene. Trimming removed 2 bases at V and 5 bases at J, with 13 bases between. This CDR3 region has 14 residues. CDR1 and CDR2 (germline): SGHTS, YDEGEE. CDR3 DNA: TGTGCCAGCAGCTTAGCCCCCCCCGTGGAGACCCAGTACTTC. Its protein product is CASSLAPPVETQYF. Full variable domain (outside the CDR3, taken from reference TRBV5-8 and TRBJ2-5): EAGVTQSPTHLIKTRGQQATLRCSPISGHTSVYWYQQALGLGLQFLLWYDEGEERNRGNFPPRFSGRQFPNYSSELNVNALELEDSALYLCASSLAPPVETQYFGPGTRLLVL.

This clone turned up a few times. This chain joins TRBV5-1 and TRBJ1-5, with 7 bases aligning to TRBD1. The CDR3 has 15 residues. V was clipped by 0 bases and J by 2 bases; unmatched bases: 2. In germline, CDR1 is SGHRS, CDR2 YFSETQ. CDR3 sequence reads: CASSLEGAGNQPQHF. CDR3 in DNA: TGCGCCAGCAGCTTGGAGGGGGCTGGCAATCAGCCCCAGCATTTT.

The chain is built from TRBV6-5 and TRBJ1-6; the D is unclear. The germline V and J ends were trimmed by 1 base and 6 bases, with 10 bases remaining between them. Germline V CDR1 and CDR2: MNHEY, SVGAGI. The CDR3 has 15 residues. The CDR3 DNA reads TGTGCCAGCAGTTACTTACAGTCGATTAATTCACCCCTCCACTTT. It is translated as CASSYLQSINSPLHF.

V is TRBV18 and J is TRBJ2-3; tentative D call: TRBD1 (6 bases). V was trimmed by 3 bases and J by 0 bases, leaving 16 bases between them. Per germline, CDR1 KGHSH and CDR2 LQKENI. CDR3 length: 17 residues. CDR3 DNA: TGTGCCAGCTCACCCACCGACAGGATCGTCAGCACAGATACGCAGTATTTT. Protein: CASSPTDRIVSTDTQYF.

The chain joins TRBV11-2 to TRBJ2-5; unclear D gene. The V and J ends lost 5 bases and 1 base respectively, with 14 bases between them. Germline values: CDR1 SGHAT, CDR2 FQNNGV. The CDR3 length is 15 residues. CDR3 in amino acids: CASSRQAAGQETQYF. For the CDR3, the DNA is TGTGCCAGCAGCCGTCAGGCAGCCGGCCAAGAGACCCAGTACTTC.

The CDR3 spells CASSVAAGGHYEQYF. CDR3 DNA: TGTGCCAGCAGCGTAGCAGCGGGGGGCCACTACGAGCAGTACTTC. This rearrangement joins TRBV9 to TRBJ2-7, with 9 bases fitting TRBD2. The CDR3 is 15 residues long. The V and J ends lost 0 bases and 3 bases, in that order; junction bases with no gene match: 4. Germline CDR1 SGDLS, CDR2 YYNGEE.

This chain links TRBV6-6 with TRBJ1-4, with a possible D match to TRBD1 (5 bases). V gave up 3 bases and J gave up 2 bases, with 7 bases separating them. Germline V gene lookup returns CDR1 MNHNY and CDR2 SVGAGI (reference sequence). The CDR3 totals 14 residues. This chain's CDR3 is CASSYGGTNEKLFF. The CDR3, as DNA: TGTGCCAGCAGTTATGGGGGGACTAATGAAAAACTGTTTTTT.

This rearrangement joins TRBV6-2 or TRBV6-3 to TRBJ2-1, with D unclear. Germline lookup yields CDR1 MNHEY and CDR2 SVGEGT. Trimming took off 4 bases at V and 7 bases at J, with 14 bases between the two ends. The CDR3 sequence is 14 residues long. CDR3 bases: TGTGCCAGCAGTTCCATAAATAGCTTTAATGAGCAGTTCTTC. Translated, it gives CASSSINSFNEQFF.

This clone was seen just once. The V call is TRBV7-2, the J call TRBJ1-5; TRBD1 aligns across 8 bases. Germline-derived CDR1 and CDR2 are SGHTA and FQGNSA. V lost 5 bases to trimming and J lost 7 bases; unmatched junction nucleotides: 16. The CDR3 totals 17 residues. Written as DNA, the CDR3 is TGTGCCAGCAGCCCCGGCCGGCCCGGACAGGGAAAGCAGCCCCAGCATTTT. Residues: CASSPGRPGQGKQPQHF.

This clone was picked up a small number of times. The chain carries TRBV7-2 and TRBJ1-1; the match to TRBD1 covers 7 bases. The germline V gene has CDR1 SGHTA and CDR2 FQGNSA. The CDR3 extends over 14 amino acids. The trim removed 7 bases at V and 1 base at J, leaving 6 bases unmatched. CDR3 DNA sequence: TGTGCCAGCAAAAAGGGGGCGGAGAACACTGAAGCTTTCTTT. Amino acid sequence: CASKKGAENTEAFF.

This chain uses TRBV18 with TRBJ2-2; D is possibly TRBD2 (6 bases). This CDR3 spans 17 amino acids. The germline V gene has CDR1 KGHSH and CDR2 LQKENI. V lost 0 bases and J 0 bases, leaving 11 bases between the germline ends. CDR3 sequence reads: CASSPPLGGANTGELFF. DNA for the CDR3: TGTGCCAGCTCACCACCGCTGGGGGGAGCGAACACCGGGGAGCTGTTTTTT. Complete variable domain (other parts from reference TRBV18 and TRBJ2-2): NAGVMQNPRHLVRRRGQEARLRCSPMKGHSHVYWYRQLPEEGLKFMVYLQKENIIDESGMPKERFSAEFPKEGPSILRIQQVVRGDSAAYFCASSPPLGGANTGELFFGEGSRLTVL.